This section outlines one TCR beta chain sequence together with its context. What antigen it recognizes has not been identified. Base quality data are lacking; no much larger clone is found one base away. Counted from cysteine to phenylalanine, this CDR3 has 16 amino acids. Just CDR3 DNA is preserved here, 48 bases in frame from base 1. As encoded in the germline V gene, CDR1 is MGHRA while CDR2 is YSYEKL. Trimming removed 4 bases from V and 4 bases from J; the gene matches leave 7 bases unexplained. This sample's time point label indicates: baseline before first vaccination. According to the study, the label for this sample's treatment or condition signals: meningococcal conjugate vaccine given as trial control. The vaccinee samples were drawn from two UK trials, COV001 and COV002, one of which was a single-blind randomized controlled phase 2/3 trial testing AZD1222 (ChAdOx1 nCoV-19) in healthy adults. For TCRbeta chain sequencing, PBMC samples from trial participants were taken at day 0 and at day 28 after the second dose.

The data originate from a study of T cell responses to AZD1222 COVID-19 vaccine (dated by TCRdb to the early 2020s). Turning to the overall study: A total of roughly 240 trial participants underwent TCR sequencing, of whom 207 received two doses of AZD1222 and some 26 received two doses of the MenACWY control vaccine. Enrollment into the trials was organized by age into subgroups of 18-55, 56-69 and 70-plus years, and those subgroups contained approximately 160, 26 and 62 TCR-sequenced participants, respectively. Overall study outcomes, separate from this receptor: The whole spike protein was spanned by vaccine-associated CD4 TCRs, and dominant responses were seen in regions 160-218 and 743-854. No day 14 peak-response samples were available, so repertoires were characterized only after the peak T cell response. Most participants were white British and females outnumbered males, and the authors suggested that clonal diversity may have been underestimated. In the small 56-69-year group, the increase in depth fell short of significance, most likely because of low power. A significant rise in spike-specific TCR breadth and depth was observed after two AZD1222 doses relative to day 0 and relative to MenACWY recipients. Conclusions about previously exposed vaccinees are limited because only five to seven AZD1222 recipients were SARS-CoV-2 seropositive at baseline. Reportedly, close to half of the unique spike-specific TCRs recognized epitopes lying outside the regions that are mutated in the B.1.351 and B.1.1.7 variants.

The CDR3 regions of human TCRbeta chains were analyzed by immunosequencing. On the study's bioinformatics: Repertoire TCRs were matched against a reference library of SARS-CoV-2-specific TCRs generated with the MIRA antigen-specificity platform. Breadth was defined as the fraction of unique TCRs that were SARS-CoV-2-associated. Depth was defined as the fraction of total T cells that were SARS-CoV-2-associated. Using the MIRA data, each spike-specific TCR was assigned both to the spike region to which the TCR was reactive and to a CD4 or CD8 class. Log10-transformed breadth and depth values were compared by one-way ANOVA with Sidak's multiple comparisons tests. TCRdb stores this immuneACCESS table with in-frame sequences only. Part of the clones is absent; in the studies checked, under half of the shortfall reflects unresolved V genes, and no reason is known for the rest. V and J calls and clone size are given by that table; D and trimming were obtained from the DNA. The sample table records some 120,000 clones; about nine tenths of these occur just once. Approximately 18% of the sample is taken by the ten largest.

The receptor's source is an adult in good health. In this chain, TRBV4-1 is recombined with TRBJ1-5; TRBD1 matches 10 bases in the middle. Sequencing used peripheral blood, obtained on day 0 of MenACWY control vaccination. The CDR3 region has the sequence CASSLNEGQGNQPQHF. The nucleotide sequence is TGCGCCAGCAGCCTCAATGAGGGACAGGGGAATCAGCCCCAGCATTTT.